This record concerns one T cell receptor (beta chain) sequence. The antigen this receptor binds is unknown. No clone much larger than this one lies a single base away; base qualities are absent. The donors were healthy, HIV-negative adults who had no recently reported acute infections or vaccinations. Only Caucasian adults living in Nashville, Tennessee, USA were represented among the donors. Magnetic negative selection was used to enrich CD4+ T cells, after which naive cells were positively selected on CD45RA and the negative fraction became the memory subset. Blood was obtained by leukapheresis, after which PBMCs were separated by Ficoll-Histopaque density gradient centrifugation and cryopreserved in liquid nitrogen vapor phase. Purity and quantity of every magnetically sorted T cell population were checked by analytical flow cytometry. From each sorted fraction, genomic DNA was isolated and quantified by UV absorbance on a Nanodrop 2000c.

This record belongs to a study of shared clonotypes between healthy human individuals (dated by TCRdb to 2020 to 2021). Context from the whole study: The cohort included a few men and two women between 18 and 49 years of age. For each donor, CD4 naive and CD4 memory were each run on three plates, CD8 naive on two plates, and CD8 memory on one plate. The study deeply sequenced blood TCR repertoires of five healthy adults to estimate repertoire size and the extent of clonotype sharing between individuals. Different laboratories and diverse techniques were used to prepare libraries and sequence TCR repertoires, to increase sequencing depth and limit assay-specific biases. Leukapheresis yielded between about 0.94 and 8.9 billion PBMCs per donor.

TCR CDR3 regions were amplified from genomic DNA by multiplex PCR using the deep immunoSEQ assay. Extracted genomic DNA from each cell subset was distributed evenly across all wells of several immunoSEQ 96-well plates, and each plate was treated as a replicate. For sorted subsets, 200 to 250 ng of genomic DNA, equivalent to 30,000 or so T cell genomes, went into each replicate PCR. The purified libraries were quantified using a Qubit 3.0 fluorometer, sized with a Bioanalyzer 2100, and then quantified again using the KAPA Library Quantification kit. A separate single-read 150-cycle Illumina NextSeq 550 flow cell was used to sequence each immunoSEQ 96-well plate. For the original study's pipeline: Because only junctional sequences without quality scores were contained in the immunoSEQ output, filtering matching that applied to full-length reads could not be performed. Sequences were annotated with PyIR, a Python wrapper for IgBLAST v1.9, using IMGT germline references to assign V/J genes and CDR3. Reads with weak V/J assignments (E-value above 1e-6), missing CDR3, stop codons, out-of-frame junctions, or ambiguous translated residues were removed. A V3J clonotype was defined by an identical inferred V gene, J gene, and CDR3 amino acid sequence. Percentage overlap between repertoires was computed as shared unique clonotypes divided by the size of the smaller repertoire. Repertoire richness was assessed with RTK rarefaction, the Chao1 estimator, and Recon v2.1 estimates of unobserved clonotypes. For all TCRbeta clonotypes obtained by the gDNA method from four donors, generation probabilities were computed with OLGA. TCRdb took this table from immuneACCESS and kept in-frame rearrangements with V and J called. Such tables lack part of the clones; where checked against another copy, unresolved V genes explain under half of the gap, and the rest is unexplained. The DNA gave D and trimming, while V, J and clone size come from that table. Within this sample are 1,500,000 or so clones, with roughly 96% of them counted one time only. More than 0.9% of the sample rests with the top ten.

Cut back by 1 base and 2 bases, the V and J ends lie 15 bases apart. Looking up the germline V gene yields CDR1 MGHRA and CDR2 YSYEKL. CDR3 length: 17 amino acids, cysteine to phenylalanine. Left in the record is the CDR3 DNA by itself, 51 bases read in frame from the first base. Results the study describes overall, beyond this receptor: Compared with non-shared clonotypes, clonotypes shared by all four sorted-subset donors had higher generation probabilities. Sampling was restricted to blood, and TCR repertoires in tissue are likely to differ from TCR repertoires in blood. Because the study included a small number of donors, the genetic and exposure-history diversity represented was limited. Sharing across several donors was observed for around 5% of naive CD4, 3.5% of naive CD8, 2% to 2.5% of memory CD4, and around 0.4% of memory CD8 clonotypes. Pairwise subsampling indicated that sequencing depth was expected to affect the degree of clonotype sharing among donors. Even with the large sequencing depth, rarefaction of the sorted-subset datasets indicated that sequencing was incomplete. Naive subsets generally had larger estimated clonotype richness than memory subsets.

In this chain, TRBV4-1 is recombined with TRBJ1-5; TRBD1 is a weak D gene call, 5 bases matching. This TCR derives from a man younger than 40 in good health. The material sequenced was naive CD4+ T cells sorted from blood. Per the publication, the cell subset or site label means: CD45RA+ positively selected. Here the CDR3 is given as CASSQGGGRRGNQPQHF. In nucleotide form, the sequence is TGCGCCAGCAGCCAAGGGGGCGGTCGGAGGGGCAATCAGCCCCAGCATTTT.